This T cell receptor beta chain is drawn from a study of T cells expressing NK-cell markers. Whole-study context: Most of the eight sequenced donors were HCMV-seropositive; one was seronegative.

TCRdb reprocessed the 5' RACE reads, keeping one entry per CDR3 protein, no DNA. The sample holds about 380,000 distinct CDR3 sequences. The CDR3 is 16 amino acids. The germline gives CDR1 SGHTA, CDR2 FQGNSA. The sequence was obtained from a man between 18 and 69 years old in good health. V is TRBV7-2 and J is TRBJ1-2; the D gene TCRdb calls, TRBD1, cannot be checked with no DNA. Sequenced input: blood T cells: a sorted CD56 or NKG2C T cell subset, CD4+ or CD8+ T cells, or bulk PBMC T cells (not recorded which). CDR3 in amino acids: CASSPGTGGIFNGYTF.